A single sample is the source of the 2 T cell receptor beta chains below, sequenced in a study of monozygotic twins with inflammatory bowel disease. TCRdb processed the 5' RACE reads again and assigns one entry to each CDR3 protein, with no DNA. The sample has over 150,000 distinct CDR3 sequences. The source material was blood. These TCRs come from a human donor with ulcerative colitis or Crohn's disease, or a healthy co-twin of an affected twin (not recorded which).

V usage is TRBV10-3 and J usage is TRBJ1-2; lacking DNA, the TRBD1 call made by TCRdb goes unchecked. There are 13 residues in the CDR3. Germline V gives CDR1 ENHRY, CDR2 SYGVKD. CDR3: CAISRQGSYGYTF.

The V gene is TRBV24-1, the J gene TRBJ2-1; TCRdb proposes TRBD1, but this gene call is untestable without DNA. The CDR3 has 14 amino acids. Germline assignment: CDR1 KGHDR and CDR2 SFDVKD. CDR3 region: CATSDGQDYNEQFF.